This TCR beta chain was profiled in a study of beta chain features in type 1 diabetes. This CDR3 region has 13 residues. CDR1 and CDR2 (germline): MGHDK, SYGVNS. V lost 3 bases to trimming and J lost 7 bases, with 10 bases between them. On this clone itself: Antigen: not known.

Study results and limitations: Insertion counts at VDJ junctions were lower in type 1 diabetes patients, who also showed more deletions there. Across all four CD4+ subsets, people with type 1 diabetes showed modestly shorter TCRB CDR3s.

The sequenced template was cDNA made from the entire isolated RNA. Method: immunoSEQ multiplex PCR; TCRdb's copy keeps in-frame clones and lacks some. The sample shows roughly 160,000 clones, around 8.6% of them seen only once. The chain links TRBV25-1 to TRBJ1-5; D perhaps matches TRBD1 (6 bases). The specimen was central memory CD4+ T cells from blood. The TCR sequence derives from a woman under 30 with type 1 diabetes. The CDR3 sequence: CASSDTGNQPQHF. DNA for the CDR3: TGTGCCAGCAGTGACACAGGGAACCAGCCCCAGCATTTT.